This entry features one T cell receptor (beta chain) sequence. Its target is not known. The entry originates in a study of cytomegalovirus exposure and HLA in healthy donors. Findings and caveats of the study: Cytomegalovirus association was assigned to approximately 160 TCR beta chains. Specific recognition of CMV antigens was confirmed in vitro for a few chains (all CMV-associated). Some public TCRs appeared in many individuals, while most sequences were rare.

Germline CDR1 is SNHLY and CDR2 is FYNNEI. The CDR3 is made up of 15 amino acids. V was cut by 1 base and J by 0 bases, with 7 bases left in between. Separation from the roughly 670-subject first cohort characterized the roughly 120-subject validation cohort, to which the donors belonged. Profiling relied on immunoSEQ multiplex PCR, and the TCRdb table lists in-frame clones only, not all of them. The top ten hold over 4% of the sample, which has roughly 120,000 clones, about 83% seen once. The receptor was derived from a man aged 18 to 29 in good health and CMV-seronegative. Sequencing input: PBMCs. The J gene is TRBJ1-5, the V gene TRBV2, with D hard to call. The CDR3 is CASSEGLHSNQPQHF. The CDR3 DNA is TGTGCCAGCAGTGAAGGGCTTCATAGCAATCAGCCCCAGCATTTT.